The present T cell receptor (beta chain) was sequenced within a study of radiation and T cells in renal cell carcinoma (dated by TCRdb to the early 2020s). Describing the broader study: TCR beta sequencing covered 50 to 55 samples in total, comprising approximately 25 tumors and some 27 peripheral blood samples. The last blood draw happened 4 weeks after radiation, timed to coincide with nephrectomy. In the 40 to 55 samples combined, 4 million to 5 million unique CDR3 nucleotide sequences were found, encoding 2.5 million to 3 million unique CDR3 amino acid sequences. What the study reported, not specific to this receptor: An increase in top tumor clonotypes in blood was observed from baseline to 2 weeks post-radiation, followed by contraction by 4 weeks, which was taken to suggest transient expansion of tumor-resident clones. Changes in the blood repertoire were not tracked past 4 weeks after treatment. Because pretreatment tumor biopsies were not available, the baseline intratumoral presence of clonotypes could not be determined. Because the trial had a single-armed design, the trial could not examine how radiation dose or scheduling affected the TCR repertoire.

This specimen's time point label, interpreted: blood 4 weeks post-SBRT, at nephrectomy. This specimen's treatment or condition label, per the study, means: 15 Gy SBRT to primary tumor, nephrectomy 4 weeks later. Samples came from a clinical trial, in which primary renal cell carcinomas received 15 Gy stereotactic body radiation therapy followed by nephrectomy 4 weeks later. To follow tumor-enriched clonotypes, serial peripheral blood was collected from radiation-treated patients at baseline and at 2 weeks and 4 weeks after SBRT. Every patient's renal cell carcinoma showed clear cell pathology. Genomic DNA for TCR sequencing was prepared using the QIAamp DNA Blood Mini Kit (Qiagen). The analyses included just those samples that passed every quality control check. TCR beta libraries were generated from genomic DNA with the immunoSEQ kit, following the manufacturer's recommendations. To prepare libraries, a first multiplex PCR with proprietary primers was run, followed by a second PCR that added unique barcodes, and a bead cleanup was done after each round. A positive control reaction and a negative control reaction, both provided in the kit, were run with every batch of samples. The final libraries underwent checking on an Agilent 4200 TapeStation D1000 ScreenTape, volumetric pooling, and quantification by qPCR. Sequencing was performed on an Illumina NextSeq500 with a MidOutput 150-cycle cartridge, and 156 Read1 and 15 Index1 cycles were run with kit custom primers. The pooled library was loaded at roughly 1 pM, with an approximately 20% PhiX control spiked in. From the authors' description of their analysis: Vendor-processed data were analyzed in R, with a clonotype defined as all T cells sharing the same CDR3 nucleotide sequence. In the clone abundance analyses, frequencies in each sample were normalized to that sample's 10,000 most abundant clones. Public T cell clones, which averaged fewer than five per sample, were removed prior to analysis. Tumor-enriched and baseline blood-enriched clonotypes were defined by at least a 32-fold difference in abundance between compartments. A beta-binomial differential abundance model was used to identify clonotypes that were expanded or contracted between blood time points. Tumor-blood repertoire similarity was measured with the Baroni-Urbani and Buser coefficient, and group comparisons used two-tailed Wilcoxon tests in R. Entries here come from immuneACCESS through TCRdb and include only in-frame sequences with V and J called. Some clones fail to appear in such tables; in the studies checked, an unresolved V gene covers under half of the shortfall, and the cause of the remainder is unknown. V and J calls and clone size follow that table, whereas D and trimming were derived from the DNA. The sample includes roughly 170,000 clones, with around 90% observed a single time. The leading ten clones occupy about 11% of the sample.

Worth noting for this clone: The antigen it binds to is not known. Per-nucleotide qualities are absent, and no much larger clonotype sits a single base away.

The CDR3 runs 14 amino acids, cysteine and phenylalanine included. The sequence is cut down to CDR3 DNA, 42 bases in frame from base 1. V is trimmed back by 1 base and J by 8 bases, and the junction contains 4 bases that no gene match accounts for. The germline V gene (reference sequence) specifies SEHNR as CDR1 and FQNEAQ as CDR2. The material was blood, obtained from a patient whose treatment included radiotherapy and nephrectomy. The receptor chain draws on TRBV7-9 and TRBJ1-4; the central 7 bases match TRBD1. The clonotype was recovered from a woman in her forties or fifties with renal cell carcinoma. In nucleotides, the sequence is TGTGCCAGCAGCTTAGGACAGGGACGCGAAAAACTGTTTTTT. The encoded protein is CASSLGQGREKLFF.